This record covers a single T cell receptor beta chain. Its antigen remains undetermined. Base qualities are not provided; no much larger clone lies one nucleotide away. The donors were healthy, HIV-negative adults who had no recently reported acute infections or vaccinations. Every donor was a Caucasian adult residing in Nashville, Tennessee, USA. For unsorted samples, some 87 million PBMCs were counted, and genomic DNA was extracted using the QIAamp DNA Blood Mini kit. Blood was collected by leukapheresis, and PBMCs were isolated by Ficoll-Histopaque density gradient centrifugation and then cryopreserved in liquid nitrogen vapor phase. TCR CDR3 regions were amplified from genomic DNA by multiplex PCR using the deep immunoSEQ assay. For each cell subset, the extracted genomic DNA was distributed evenly across all wells of several immunoSEQ 96-well plates, and each plate served as one replicate. For unsorted PBMC, approximately 0.3 ug of genomic DNA, equivalent to about 30,000 T cell genomes, went into each replicate PCR. Ten immunoSEQ deep assay plates were used to sequence the unsorted PBMC genomic DNA. Purified libraries were quantified with a Qubit 3.0 fluorometer, sized on a Bioanalyzer 2100, and re-quantified with the KAPA Library Quantification kit. Each immunoSEQ 96-well plate was sequenced on its own single-read 150-cycle Illumina NextSeq 550 flow cell. On the authors' methods: Because the immunoSEQ output held only junctional sequences and lacked quality scores, the filtering could not match the filtering applied to full-length reads. Sequences were annotated with PyIR, a Python wrapper for IgBLAST v1.9, using IMGT germline references to assign V/J genes and CDR3. Any read was removed if the V/J assignment was weak (E-value above 1e-6), the CDR3 was missing, or the read contained stop codons, out-of-frame junctions, or ambiguous translated residues. V3J clonotypes were defined by identical inferred V gene, J gene, and CDR3 amino acid sequence. Percentage overlap between repertoires was calculated by dividing the number of shared unique clonotypes by the size of the smaller repertoire. Richness of each repertoire was evaluated using RTK rarefaction, the Chao1 estimator, and Recon v2.1 estimates of unobserved clonotypes. The clones in this table, taken by TCRdb from immuneACCESS, are in-frame only. Not every clone is retained; where verified, under half of the shortfall comes from an unresolved V gene, and the cause of the rest is unknown. V and J calls plus clone size are reproduced from that table; the DNA served to infer D and trimming. The sample table records 450,000 to 500,000 clones; about 72% of these occur just once. The top ten constitute about 12% of the sample.

The data were taken from a study of shared clonotypes between healthy human individuals (dated by TCRdb to 2018 to 2021). Looking at the study overall: The cohort included a few men and a couple of women between 18 and 49 years of age. Leukapheresis yielded between about 0.85 and 10 billion PBMCs per donor. Different laboratories and diverse techniques were used to prepare libraries and sequence TCR repertoires, to increase sequencing depth and limit assay-specific biases. To estimate repertoire size and how much clonotypes are shared between individuals, the study performed deep sequencing of blood TCR repertoires from about five healthy adults.

What the study reported, not specific to this receptor: The genetic and exposure-history diversity represented was limited by the small number of donors. Based on pairwise subsampling, the degree of clonotype sharing among donors was expected to be affected by sequencing depth. Sampling was restricted to blood, and TCR repertoires in tissues likely differ from the TCR repertoires found in blood.

Inclusive of the bounding cysteine and phenylalanine, the CDR3 is 17 residues long. Kept here is only the CDR3 DNA, which spans 51 bases and is read in frame from base 1. At the junction V is shortened by 4 bases and J by 0 bases, with 18 bases in between. CDR1 LNHDA and CDR2 SQIVND were looked up in the germline V gene (reference sequence). The TCR originated in a woman in her thirties or forties in good health. Some clones in this sample may be carry-over from other donors' samples. Sequenced sample: PBMCs. The V and J segments used are TRBV19 and TRBJ1-1, with the identity of the D gene unclear. The nucleotide sequence is given as TGTGCCAGTAGTACCGGGCCAAGTCGGGCCATGAACACTGAAGCTTTCTTT. The encoded protein is CASSTGPSRAMNTEAFF.